Listed below are T cell receptor beta chains from one sample, sequenced in a study of beta chain features in type 1 diabetes. The data were produced by immunoSEQ multiplex PCR, yet TCRdb's version contains in-frame clones alone and is incomplete. This sample has 120,000 to 150,000 clones; 13% occur once, and the top ten carry roughly 1.4%. Sequenced sample: central memory CD4+ T cells from blood. These receptors originate from a man younger than 30 with type 1 diabetes. Each CDR3 is given with its conserved first and last residue.

>TRBV25-1
CASSVPRGGPETQYF
>TRBV28
CASSSPGTLQPQHF
>TRBV7-6
CASSRQLNTEAFF
>TRBV29-1
CSVVQGGTDTQYF
>TRBV30
CAWKRSPGSGNTIYF
>TRBV2
CASPRGPGNEQFF
>TRBV2
CASSPGQDYGYTF
>TRBV11-3
CASSLSQGHEQFF
>TRBV25-1
CASSEYGSSTSAKNIQYF
>TRBV10-3
CAISTGPANEQFF
>TRBV5-4
CASSLGVGTGELFF
>TRBV27
CASRWNEKLFF
>TRBV6-6
CASSYDYWAFF
>TRBV19
CASSIDPGGLAKNIQYF
>TRBV7-2
CASRFAGGTEAFF
>TRBV2
CASNSNYGYTF
>TRBV4-1
CASSQDLRFNEKLFF
>TRBV7-8
CASSLEGQVLSYEQYF
>TRBV30
CAWSVPQGGGTDTQYF
>TRBV4-1
CASSQDQGGAGGYTF
>TRBV20-1
CSASWNTEAFF
>TRBV18
CASSQGHGNEQFF
>TRBV5-1
CASSPSGGNQPQHF
>TRBV18
CASSPRQGDNSPLHF
>TRBV28
CASSSGVNYGYTF
>TRBV20-1
CSATQGTQYF